This T cell receptor (beta chain) was profiled in a study of CD8 T cells in ankylosing spondylitis. Scientists made TCR beta libraries using quantitative 5'-RACE with molecular barcodes. MiXCR was run by TCRdb on the 5' RACE reads, yielding one entry per CDR3 protein. The repertoire holds roughly 470,000 distinct CDR3 sequences, 26% seen once, with about 0.9% in the top ten. Study-level points and caveats: Reported data indicate significant enrichment of disease-linked clones within matched ankylosing spondylitis synovial fluid. In peripheral blood, disease-linked CD8+ clones occurred at relatively low frequencies. Characteristic of ankylosing spondylitis blood, it appeared, was a TCR beta motif comprising several highly homologous variants. Certain motif variants had earlier been reported in reactive arthritis synovial fluid and blood.

Trimming shortened V by 0 bases and J by 6 bases, and 6 bases separated the two germline ends. Germline V lookup: CDR1 SGHTS, CDR2 YDEGEE. The CDR3 is made up of 12 amino acids. Comment on this clonotype: Its antigen remains unknown.

This receptor was identified in a male donor with ankylosing spondylitis. Sequenced material: blood, either unsorted or a sorted T cell fraction (not recorded which). This chain links TRBV5-8 with TRBJ1-1, with no clear D. The CDR3 is CASSLAAPEAFF. The CDR3 nucleotides are TGTGCCAGCAGCTTGGCCGCCCCTGAAGCTTTCTTT.